A single sample is the source of the 30 T cell receptor beta chains below, sequenced in a study of STAT3 mutations in large granular lymphocyte leukemia. General observations from the study: In T-cell large granular lymphocyte leukemia, about half of patients showed multiple immunodominant subclonotypes.

Which antigens these TCRs recognize remains unknown. Assay used: immunoSEQ multiplex PCR; TCRdb lists only in-frame clones, some missing. Altogether roughly 13,000 clones are present, approximately 88% being singletons, with the ten largest covering approximately 12%. What was sequenced was PBMCs. These receptor sequences come from a human donor with T large granular lymphocyte leukemia. Some clones in this sample may be carry-over from other donors' samples.

This chain links TRBV27 with TRBJ1-5; D remains ambiguous. Per the germline V gene, CDR1 is MNHEY and CDR2 is SMNVEV (reference sequence). The CDR3 spans 16 residues. The V end lost 5 bases, the J end lost 1 base, and 15 bases lay between the germline ends. The CDR3 region is CASSAIAGVSNQPQHF. In DNA, the CDR3 is TGTGCCAGCAGTGCAATAGCCGGGGTCAGCAATCAGCCCCAGCATTTT.

The CDR3 loop is CASSELGPNTGELFF. For the CDR3, the DNA is TGTGCCAGCAGTGAACTGGGACCGAACACCGGGGAGCTGTTTTTT. The J gene is TRBJ2-2, the V gene TRBV6-1; D is perhaps TRBD1 or TRBD2 (5 bases each). The germline gives CDR1 MNHNS, CDR2 SASEGT. V lost 2 bases to trimming and J lost 0 bases, with 7 bases between them. The CDR3 has 15 amino acids.

The genes are TRBV27 and TRBJ1-2, with TRBD1 as a possible D gene (5 bases). The CDR3 contains 13 residues. Looked up from germline, CDR1 is MNHEY and CDR2 is SMNVEV (reference sequence). Trimming cost V 8 bases and J 4 bases, with 14 bases left between them. The CDR3 DNA is TGTGCCAGCTCCATGTCCGGGACCTATGGCTACACCTTC. It translates to CASSMSGTYGYTF.

This chain joins TRBV4-1 and TRBJ2-7; TRBD1 aligns across 9 bases. The germline gives CDR1 MGHRA, CDR2 YSYEKL. This CDR3 region has 15 residues. The J segment lost 6 bases and the V segment lost 0 bases, leaving 6 bases of the junction unmatched. CDR3 DNA: TGCGCCAGCAGCCAAGATTTGGACAGGGGTTTCGAGCAGTACTTC. Translating it yields CASSQDLDRGFEQYF.

The genes are TRBV7-6 and TRBJ1-1; D remains ambiguous. Trimming removed 6 bases at V and 7 bases at J, with 12 bases between. The length of the CDR3 is 12 residues. The germline V gene has CDR1 SGHVS and CDR2 FNYEAQ. The CDR3 DNA follows: TGTGCCAGCAGTCCGACACCATATGAAGCTTTCTTT. This gives the protein CASSPTPYEAFF.

The chain recombines TRBV19 with TRBJ2-6, with D tentatively TRBD2 (5 bases). The V end lost 7 bases, the J end lost 5 bases, and 15 bases lay between the germline ends. In germline, CDR1 is LNHDA, CDR2 SQIVND (reference sequence). The CDR3 runs to 15 residues. This CDR3 is CASTPDGIRANVLTF. The DNA of the CDR3 is TGTGCCAGTACCCCTGACGGGATAAGGGCCAACGTCCTGACTTTC. Together with reference TRBV19 and TRBJ2-6, the CDR3 gives the full variable domain: DGGITQSPKYLFRKEGQNVTLSCEQNLNHDAMYWYRQDPGQGLRLIYYSQIVNDFQKGDIAEGYSVSREKKESFPLTVTSAQKNPTAFYLCASTPDGIRANVLTFGAGSRLTVL.

J is TRBJ2-5 and V is TRBV7-7, with D perhaps TRBD1 or TRBD2 (5 bases each). Germline assignment: CDR1 SSHAT and CDR2 FNYEAQ (reference sequence). The length of the CDR3 is 14 residues. Trimming pared 1 base from V and 6 bases from J, leaving 12 bases between. The CDR3 nucleotides are TGTGCCAGCAGCTTAGGAGGGGATTCGAAGACCCAGTACTTC. It specifies CASSLGGDSKTQYF.

The chain carries TRBV5-4 and TRBJ2-1; 9 bases agree with TRBD1. Per the germline V gene, CDR1 is SGHNT and CDR2 is YYREEE (reference sequence). The CDR3 totals 16 residues. Trimming at V came to 0 bases and at J to 2 bases, leaving 3 bases not matched to a gene. This CDR3 is CASSLGGTGTYNEQFF. CDR3 DNA: TGTGCCAGCAGCTTGGGGGGGACAGGGACCTACAATGAGCAGTTCTTC.

The CDR3 nucleotides are TGTGCCATCCGACAGGGGGAGAAAGATACGCAGTATTTT. It codes for CAIRQGEKDTQYF. The gene calls are TRBV10-3 and TRBJ2-3, with 9 bases aligning to TRBD1. Germline CDR1 reads ENHRY; CDR2 reads SYGVKD. The CDR3 extends over 13 amino acids. V lost 8 bases to trimming and J lost 5 bases; unmatched junction nucleotides: 5.

This chain links TRBV29-1 with TRBJ2-2; TRBD1 aligns across 8 bases. The CDR3 sequence is 15 residues long. Germline V lookup: CDR1 SQVTM, CDR2 ANQGSEA. V dropped 6 bases and J dropped 0; count of bases not matched to a gene: 6. CDR3 sequence reads: CSVPWTGSNTGELFF. CDR3 coding DNA: TGCAGCGTACCCTGGACAGGGTCGAACACCGGGGAGCTGTTTTTT.

This clone was detected once. The V gene is TRBV28, the J gene TRBJ2-1; D gene uncertain. CDR3 length: 15 amino acids. In germline, CDR1 is MDHEN, CDR2 SYDVKM. V gave up 1 base and J gave up 0 bases, with 7 bases separating them. CDR3 coding DNA: TGTGCCAGCAGTTTATTCGATAGCTCCTACAATGAGCAGTTCTTC. This translates into CASSLFDSSYNEQFF.

The rearrangement links TRBV7-9 to TRBJ1-2; D might be TRBD1 (5 bases). The CDR3 is 16 residues long. Germline lookup yields CDR1 SEHNR and CDR2 FQNEAQ (reference sequence). Deletions cut 1 base from V and 4 bases from J, with 16 bases between. The CDR3 here is CASSLGVPGVVYGYTF. Here the CDR3 DNA reads TGTGCCAGCAGCTTAGGCGTCCCGGGGGTAGTCTATGGCTACACCTTC.

J is TRBJ2-7 and V is TRBV5-6; 9 bases match TRBD2. CDR3 length: 15 amino acids. Germline CDR1 reads SGHDT; CDR2 reads YYEEEE. The trim removed 3 bases at V and 3 bases at J, leaving 7 bases unmatched. CDR3 loop: CASSSTSGDIYEQYV. The CDR3 nucleotides are TGTGCCAGCAGCTCGACTAGCGGTGATATCTACGAGCAGTACGTC.

The chain combines TRBV5-6 with TRBJ1-2; D unclear. V dropped 1 base and J dropped 5 bases, with 9 bases sitting between them. Germline lookup yields CDR1 SGHDT and CDR2 YYEEEE. The CDR3 spans 13 residues. This chain's CDR3 is CASSLNEPYGYTF. CDR3 nucleotide sequence: TGTGCCAGCAGCTTGAATGAACCTTATGGCTACACCTTC.

This clone was seen only once. The genes are TRBV5-1 and TRBJ1-1, with 7 bases that match TRBD1. Germline CDR1 is SGHRS and CDR2 is YFSETQ. This CDR3 comprises 17 residues. V lost 0 bases to trimming and J lost 4 bases; unmatched junction nucleotides: 12. CDR3 sequence: CASSLEGQMIWGTEAFF. CDR3 nucleotides: TGCGCCAGCAGCTTGGAGGGACAGATGATTTGGGGCACTGAAGCTTTCTTT.

The chain uses TRBV28 and TRBJ2-2; D is ambiguous. V dropped 5 bases and J dropped 8 bases, with 12 bases sitting between them. CDR1 is MDHEN, CDR2 SYDVKM, per germline. The CDR3 is 13 amino acids. CDR3 sequence reads: CASSTPGGGELFF. The CDR3 coding sequence is TGTGCCAGCAGTACCCCCGGCGGAGGGGAGCTGTTTTTT. Filled out from reference TRBV28 and TRBJ2-2, the complete variable domain reads DVKVTQSSRYLVKRTGEKVFLECVQDMDHENMFWYRQDPGLGLRLIYFSYDVKMKEKGDIPEGYSVSREKKERFSLILESASTNQTSMYLCASSTPGGGELFFGEGSRLTVL.

This chain links TRBV7-6 with TRBJ2-3, with 10 bases lining up with TRBD2. Germline V gene lookup returns CDR1 SGHVS and CDR2 FNYEAQ. With V trimmed by 0 bases and J by 7 bases, 4 bases remained unmatched. The CDR3 runs to 15 residues. The CDR3 region is CASSLASGGANTQYF. DNA for the CDR3: TGTGCCAGCAGCTTAGCAAGCGGGGGGGCGAATACGCAGTATTTT.

The gene calls are TRBV4-3 and TRBJ2-1, with TRBD2 matching 8 bases. The CDR3 contains 15 residues. Per germline, CDR1 LGHNA and CDR2 YSLEER. V shed 0 bases and J 8 bases; nucleotides not matched to a gene: 6. The CDR3 protein is CASSQDRASGYEQFF. The CDR3 bases are TGCGCCAGCAGCCAAGATCGGGCTAGCGGGTATGAGCAGTTCTTC.

About this clone itself: One junction end disagrees with the germline gene, perhaps due to a read error. The chain carries TRBV12-5 and TRBJ1-6; no definite D call. The CDR3 runs 12 residues. Germline V lookup: CDR1 LGHNT, CDR2 FRNRAP. CDR3 region: CASGPLRAPNDF. CDR3 bases: TGTGCTAGTGGTCCACTCCGAGCCCCGAATGACTTT.

The V and J genes are TRBV10-3 and TRBJ1-1, with no clear D. The CDR3 covers 12 residues. V lost 8 bases and J 5 bases, leaving 12 bases between the germline ends. Per germline, CDR1 ENHRY and CDR2 SYGVKD. CDR3 nucleotides: TGTGCCATCGGAGGGAAAAGTACTGAAGCTTTCTTT. Translating gives CAIGGKSTEAFF.

This clone was found once. The chain uses TRBV5-1 and TRBJ2-5; 7 bases fit TRBD1. The CDR3 contains 15 residues. CDR1 is SGHRS and CDR2 is YFSETQ in the germline V gene. Trimming took 0 bases from V and 1 from J; bases not matched to a gene: 3. The CDR3 here is CASSLATGTQETQYF. In nucleotides, the CDR3 is TGCGCCAGCAGCTTGGCGACAGGGACCCAAGAGACCCAGTACTTC.

This clone was observed once. The chain's CDR3 is CASSLIRGTGELFF. In DNA, the CDR3 is TGTGCCAGCAGCTTGATTCGGGGAACCGGGGAGCTGTTTTTT. J is TRBJ2-2 and V is TRBV5-4; weak D call: TRBD2 (5 bases). V gave up 1 base and J gave up 5 bases, with 9 bases separating them. This CDR3 is 14 amino acids long. Germline CDR1 is SGHNT and CDR2 is YYREEE (reference sequence).

The chain joins TRBV5-1 to TRBJ1-2; 12 nucleotides match TRBD1. Trimming took 0 bases from V and 8 from J; bases not matched to a gene: 5. The CDR3 runs 15 residues. The germline V gene encodes CDR1 SGHRS and CDR2 YFSETQ. In nucleotides, the CDR3 is TGCGCCAGCAGCTTGGAGGGACAGGGGGCGTTGGGCTACACCTTC. As protein: CASSLEGQGALGYTF.

This clone was counted a single time. Distinct nucleotide sequences in the sample also encode this CDR3. The chain links TRBV18 to TRBJ1-1; D perhaps matches TRBD1 (5 bases). Germline CDR1 and CDR2: KGHSH and LQKENI. V shed 2 bases and J shed 1 base, with 8 bases lying between them. The CDR3 runs to 14 residues. CDR3 amino acids: CASSPSTGNTEAFF. The DNA of the CDR3 is TGTGCCAGCTCACCAAGTACAGGGAACACTGAAGCTTTCTTT.

V gene TRBV6-4 combines with J gene TRBJ2-5, with 8 nucleotides matching TRBD1. Germline values: CDR1 MRHNA, CDR2 SNTAGT. The junction had 5 bases not matched to a gene; V was cut back by 6 bases and J by 5 bases. The CDR3 has 13 residues. CDR3 protein: CASSRGPGETQYF. The CDR3 region has the DNA TGTGCCAGCAGCAGGGGGCCGGGGGAGACCCAGTACTTC.

The chain carries TRBV4-3 and TRBJ1-1; weak D call: TRBD1 (5 bases). Germline V gene lookup returns CDR1 LGHNA and CDR2 YSLEER. This CDR3 region has 14 residues. V lost 3 bases, J lost 7 bases, and 15 bases lay in between. The CDR3 DNA is TGCGCCAGCAGCCAGAGCAGGGTGGTTGGTGAAGCTTTCTTT. Protein product: CASSQSRVVGEAFF.

This chain uses TRBV6-6 with TRBJ2-2; D perhaps matches TRBD1 (6 bases). Germline CDR1 MNHNY, CDR2 SVGAGI (reference sequence). The V end was cut by 6 bases, the J end by 4 bases, with 12 bases between. The CDR3 covers 14 residues. CDR3 in amino acids: CASRPGTSTGELFF. CDR3 sequence (DNA): TGTGCCAGCAGGCCAGGGACATCCACCGGGGAGCTGTTTTTT.

The DNA of the CDR3 is TGTGCCAGCAGTCTGTCGGCTGGCGCTTTCTTT. The encoded protein is CASSLSAGAFF. V is TRBV6-6 and J is TRBJ1-1; D is unclear. Trimming removed 5 bases from V and 11 bases from J, with 12 bases in between. The CDR3 covers 11 residues. From germline, CDR1 is MNHNY and CDR2 SVGAGI (reference sequence).

V and J are TRBV27 and TRBJ2-1; 10 positions match TRBD2. This CDR3 has 15 residues. CDR1 and CDR2 from the germline V gene are MNHEY and SMNVEV (reference sequence). V trimming: 3 bases; J trimming: 8 bases; junction bases outside the gene matches: 7. CDR3 in amino acids: CASSFSGGTPHEQFF. The CDR3 region has the DNA TGTGCCAGCAGTTTTAGCGGGGGGACCCCTCATGAGCAGTTCTTC.

This clone was detected only once. The gene calls are TRBV9 and TRBJ1-1; possibly TRBD1 for D (5 bases). This CDR3 has 14 amino acids. The V and J ends lost 4 bases and 7 bases respectively, with 17 bases between them. CDR1 and CDR2 (germline): SGDLS, YYNGEE. The DNA of the CDR3 is TGTGCCAGCAGCCCAGCTGGGCAGGGAAATGAAGCTTTCTTT. Its translation: CASSPAGQGNEAFF. Combining the CDR3 with reference TRBV9 and TRBJ1-1 gives the whole variable domain DSGVTQTPKHLITATGQRVTLRCSPRSGDLSVYWYQQSLDQGLQFLIQYYNGEERAKGNILERFSAQQFPDLHSELNLSSLELGDSALYFCASSPAGQGNEAFFGQGTRLTVV.